A single T cell receptor beta chain is shown here with its context. Its antigen is unknown. Trimming removed 4 bases at V and 3 bases at J, with 18 bases between. CDR3 length: 16 amino acids. Germline lookup yields CDR1 LNHDA and CDR2 SQIVND (reference sequence). The data derive from a study of shared clonotypes between healthy human individuals. Whole-study findings and limits: Few donors limited the genetic and exposure-history diversity represented.

Sequencing was performed with immunoSEQ multiplex PCR; in TCRdb, only in-frame clones are kept and a portion is missing. The sample shows 170,000 or so clones, roughly 70% of them seen only once. The chain carries TRBV19 and TRBJ1-2; D is perhaps TRBD1 (6 bases). The sequencing sample was made of memory CD4+ T cells sorted from blood. Subset reported: CD45RA-negative fraction. The receptor was isolated from a young man in good health. Written as DNA, the CDR3 is TGTGCCAGTAGTAAAGGCTGGACAGTTTTTGACTATGGCTACACCTTC. Encoded protein: CASSKGWTVFDYGYTF. Combining the CDR3 with reference TRBV19 and TRBJ1-2 gives the whole variable domain DGGITQSPKYLFRKEGQNVTLSCEQNLNHDAMYWYRQDPGQGLRLIYYSQIVNDFQKGDIAEGYSVSREKKESFPLTVTSAQKNPTAFYLCASSKGWTVFDYGYTFGSGTRLTVV.